This TCR beta chain stems from a study of naive and memory T cell subsets. TCR cDNA received a 3' ligated oligonucleotide that carried a UMI. RNA was extracted from under 3 ml of whole blood of healthy adults. Input was roughly 1 to 1,100 ng of DNase-treated total RNA without cell sorting. V was trimmed by 6 bases and J by 4 bases, leaving 16 bases between them. The CDR3 length is 15 residues. Germline CDR1 MNHEY, CDR2 SVGAGI. The study, taken as a whole, reports: The RNA method is potentially sensitive to activation and differentiation changes.

In its sample, this clonotype was seen a few times. The antigen remains unidentified. Ligated cDNA underwent four rounds of PCR with nested alpha and beta constant region primers and SP2. From the 5' RACE reads, TCRdb called clonotypes with MiXCR, one entry per CDR3 protein. The sample holds about 48,000 distinct CDR3 sequences, approximately 4.5% seen once. V and J are TRBV6-5 and TRBJ2-1, with TRBD2 as a possible D gene (6 bases). This receptor was taken from a female donor in good health. CDR3 coding DNA: TGTGCCAGCAGACTGGGGACTTCACGTTACAATGAGCAGTTCTTC. This gives the protein CASRLGTSRYNEQFF.